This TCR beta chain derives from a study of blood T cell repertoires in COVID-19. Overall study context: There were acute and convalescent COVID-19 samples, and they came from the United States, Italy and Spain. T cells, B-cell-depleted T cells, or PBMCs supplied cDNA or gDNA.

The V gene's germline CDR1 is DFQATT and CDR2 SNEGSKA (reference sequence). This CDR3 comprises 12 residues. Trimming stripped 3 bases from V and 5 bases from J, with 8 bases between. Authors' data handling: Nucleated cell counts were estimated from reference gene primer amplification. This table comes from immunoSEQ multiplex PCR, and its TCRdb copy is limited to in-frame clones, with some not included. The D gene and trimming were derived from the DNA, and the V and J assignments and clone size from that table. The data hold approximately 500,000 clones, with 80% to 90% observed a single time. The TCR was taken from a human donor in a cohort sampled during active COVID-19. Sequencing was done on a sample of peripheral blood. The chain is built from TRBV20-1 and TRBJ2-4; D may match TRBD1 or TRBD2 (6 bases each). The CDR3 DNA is TGCAGTGCTAGTGGGGGGCAAAACATTCAGTACTTC. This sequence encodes CSASGGQNIQYF.